The 2 T cell receptor beta chains below come from one sample, sequenced in a study of tissue T cells after allogeneic stem cell transplantation. Using immunoSEQ multiplex PCR, the repertoire was profiled, and TCRdb retains in-frame clones only, with some absent. The sample consists of approximately 45,000 clones, roughly 73% of them appearing once. Sample: sorted cells pooled from one or two spleens. These TCRs come from a pool of C57BL/6 mice in good health.

Note on this clone: Here the gene names and germline are mouse. The CDR3 end falls 1 residue outside the read, so it is completed with the germline J gene. The rearrangement joins TRBV13-2 to TRBJ2-3, with D maybe TRBD2 (6 bases). The germline CDR1 and CDR2 sequences are NNHNN and SYGAGS (reference sequence). The CDR3 is 14 residues long. Between the trimmed V and J ends, which lost 1 base and 2 bases, there was a span of 8 bases. The covered CDR3 bases are TGTGCCAGCGGTGATTGGGGGAATGCAGAAACGCTGTAT. It codes for CASGDWGNAETLY. The CDR3 in its entirety is CASGDWGNAETLYF.

The sample holds a few counts of this clone. Germline and genes: mouse. The read stops 1 residue short of the end of the CDR3; the missing end is completed from the germline J gene. Distinct nucleotide sequences in the sample also encode this CDR3. The rearrangement joins TRBV31 to TRBJ2-7; no reliable D call. V was pared by 0 bases and J by 7 bases, with 4 bases between. The CDR3 consists of 10 residues. CDR1 GKSSPN and CDR2 SITVG come from the germline V gene. This CDR3 is CAWSLGEQYF. CDR3 DNA, as far as it was read: TGTGCCTGGAGTCTGGGGGAACAGTAC. Together with reference TRBV31 and TRBJ2-7, the CDR3 gives the full variable domain: AQTIHQWPVAEIKAVGSPLSLGCTIKGKSSPNLYWYWQATGGTLQQLFYSITVGQVESVVQLNLSASRPKDDQFILSTEKLLLSHSGFYLCAWSLGEQYFGPGTRLTVL.